A single T cell receptor (beta chain) is shown here with its context. It lacks a known antigen. No base-level quality is on record; no much larger clone is a single base apart. These data are taken from a study of T cell repertoires in cytomegalovirus infection (dated by TCRdb to the late 2010s). Describing the broader study: Because public TCR beta signatures pointed to carriage of CMV infection together with the matching HLA type, the HLA type of each donor mattered for the analysis. The research as a whole found: In the ex vivo response, HLA-C-restricted CMV-specific TCR beta clonotypes were dominant, and in two of eight donors the single most frequent clonotype came from this HLA-C-restricted group. In both this cohort and an independent cohort of some 350 donors, the cumulative frequency of public TCR beta family members distinguished carriers of CMV infection plus the relevant HLA type.

The sequencer listed for this sample is Illumina HiSeq 1500. TCRdb trimmed public reads at Q25 via fastp, called clones via MiXCR and kept in-frame beta chains. Rows with a matching CDR3 protein are joined into one entry that keeps the most common DNA and genes. This sample gives 630,000 or so distinct CDR3 sequences in total; 24% of them show up just once. The ten largest make up 8% of the sample. The CDR3 runs 16 amino acids, cysteine and phenylalanine included. Only the CDR3 DNA is retained, 48 bases long and in frame from the first base. The germline V gene (reference sequence) specifies LNHDA as CDR1 and SQIVND as CDR2. Between the V and J ends, shortened by 8 bases and 0 bases respectively, the junction contains 16 bases.

The sequenced material came from CD8+ T cells from PBMCs. The sequence was obtained from a human donor in good health (CMV status not recorded). Some clones in this sample may be carry-over from other donors' samples. The rearrangement joined TRBV19 to TRBJ2-2; tentative D gene TRBD2, with 5 bases matching. CDR3 protein: CASSGRRETNTGELFF. The nucleotide sequence is given as TGTGCCAGTTCTGGGAGAAGGGAAACGAACACCGGGGAGCTGTTTTTT. The CDR3 plus the reference TRBV19 and TRBJ2-2 genes for the other parts give the full variable domain: DGGITQSPKYLFRKEGQNVTLSCEQNLNHDAMYWYRQDPGQGLRLIYYSQIVNDFQKGDIAEGYSVSREKKESFPLTVTSAQKNPTAFYLCASSGRRETNTGELFFGEGSRLTVL.